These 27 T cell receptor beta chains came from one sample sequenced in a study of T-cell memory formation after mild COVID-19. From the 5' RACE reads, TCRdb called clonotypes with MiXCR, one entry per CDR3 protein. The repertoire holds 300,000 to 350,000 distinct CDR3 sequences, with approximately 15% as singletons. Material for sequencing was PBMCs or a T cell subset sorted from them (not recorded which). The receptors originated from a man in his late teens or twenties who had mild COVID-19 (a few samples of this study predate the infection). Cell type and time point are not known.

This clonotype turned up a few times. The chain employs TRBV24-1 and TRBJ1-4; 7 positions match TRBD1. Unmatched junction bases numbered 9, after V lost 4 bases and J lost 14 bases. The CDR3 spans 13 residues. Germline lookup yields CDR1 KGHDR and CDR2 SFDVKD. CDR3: CATSENRQGRLFF. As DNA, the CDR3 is TGTGCCACCAGTGAAAACCGACAGGGTAGGCTGTTTTTT.

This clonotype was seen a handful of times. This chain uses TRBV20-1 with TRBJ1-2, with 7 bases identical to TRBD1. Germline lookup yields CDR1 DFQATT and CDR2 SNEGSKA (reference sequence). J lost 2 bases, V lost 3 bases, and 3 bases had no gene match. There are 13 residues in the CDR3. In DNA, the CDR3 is TGCAGTGCTAGCCGGACAGGAAACTATGGCTACACCTTC. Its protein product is CSASRTGNYGYTF.

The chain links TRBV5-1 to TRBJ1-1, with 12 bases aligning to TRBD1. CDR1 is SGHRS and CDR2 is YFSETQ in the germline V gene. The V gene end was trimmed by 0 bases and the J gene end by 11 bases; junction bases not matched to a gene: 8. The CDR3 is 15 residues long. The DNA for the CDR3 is TGCGCCAGCAGCTTGGTCTCCGGGACAGGGGGCGACGCTTTCTTT. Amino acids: CASSLVSGTGGDAFF.

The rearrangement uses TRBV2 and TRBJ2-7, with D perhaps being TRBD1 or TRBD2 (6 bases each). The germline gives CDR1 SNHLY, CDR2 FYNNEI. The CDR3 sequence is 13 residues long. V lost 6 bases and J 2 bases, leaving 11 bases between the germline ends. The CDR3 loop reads CASRQGLTYEQYF. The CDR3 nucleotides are TGTGCCAGCAGACAGGGACTTACCTACGAGCAGTACTTC.

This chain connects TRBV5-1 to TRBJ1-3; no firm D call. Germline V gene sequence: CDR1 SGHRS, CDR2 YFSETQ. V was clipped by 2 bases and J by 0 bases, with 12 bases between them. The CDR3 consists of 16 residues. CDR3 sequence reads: CASSLSMQVSGNTIYF. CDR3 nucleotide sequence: TGCGCCAGCAGCTTATCGATGCAGGTCTCTGGAAACACCATATATTTT. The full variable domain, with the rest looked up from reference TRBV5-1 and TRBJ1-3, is KAGVTQTPRYLIKTRGQQVTLSCSPISGHRSVSWYQQTPGQGLQFLFEYFSETQRNKGNFPGRFSGRQFSNSRSEMNVSTLELGDSALYLCASSLSMQVSGNTIYFGEGSWLTVV.

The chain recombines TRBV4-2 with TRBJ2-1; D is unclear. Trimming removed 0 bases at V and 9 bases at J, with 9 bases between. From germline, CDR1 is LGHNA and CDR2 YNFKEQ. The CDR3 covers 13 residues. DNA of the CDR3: TGTGCCAGCAGCCAAGAAGGAGATGGTGAGCAGTTCTTC. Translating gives CASSQEGDGEQFF.

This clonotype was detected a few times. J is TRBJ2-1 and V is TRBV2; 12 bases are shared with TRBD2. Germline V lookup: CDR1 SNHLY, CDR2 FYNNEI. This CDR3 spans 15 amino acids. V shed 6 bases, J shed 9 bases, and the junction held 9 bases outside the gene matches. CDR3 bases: TGTGCCAGCAGGAAATCTAGCGGGGGGGCAGGTGAGCAGTTCTTC. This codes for CASRKSSGGAGEQFF. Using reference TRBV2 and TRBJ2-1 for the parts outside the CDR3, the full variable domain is EPEVTQTPSHQVTQMGQEVILRCVPISNHLYFYWYRQILGQKVEFLVSFYNNEISEKSEIFDDQFSVERPDGSNFTLKIRSTKLEDSAMYFCASRKSSGGAGEQFFGPGTRLTVL.

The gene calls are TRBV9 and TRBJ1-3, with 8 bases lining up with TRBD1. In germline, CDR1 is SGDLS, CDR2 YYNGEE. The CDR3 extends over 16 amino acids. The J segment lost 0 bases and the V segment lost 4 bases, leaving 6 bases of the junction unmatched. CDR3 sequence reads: CASSSRQGLSGNTIYF. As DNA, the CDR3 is TGTGCCAGCAGCTCGCGACAGGGGCTCTCTGGAAACACCATATATTTT.

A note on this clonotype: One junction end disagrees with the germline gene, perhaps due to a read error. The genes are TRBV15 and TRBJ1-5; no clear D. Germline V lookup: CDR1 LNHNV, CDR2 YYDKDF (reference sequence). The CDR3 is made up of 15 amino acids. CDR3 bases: TGTGCCACCAGCCACATACGTGTGGGCAATCATCCCCAGCATTTT. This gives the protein CATSHIRVGNHPQHF.

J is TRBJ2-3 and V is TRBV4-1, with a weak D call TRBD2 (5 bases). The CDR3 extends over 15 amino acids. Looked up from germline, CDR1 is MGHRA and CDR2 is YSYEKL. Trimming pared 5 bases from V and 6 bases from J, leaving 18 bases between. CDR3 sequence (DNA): TGCGCCAGCAGCTCGATTGCTACTAGTACCGATACGCAGTATTTT. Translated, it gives CASSSIATSTDTQYF.

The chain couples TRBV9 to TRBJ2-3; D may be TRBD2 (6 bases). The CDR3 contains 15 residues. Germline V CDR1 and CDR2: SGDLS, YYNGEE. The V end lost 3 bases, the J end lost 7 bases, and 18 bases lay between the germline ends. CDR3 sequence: CASSAAGSLKNTQYF. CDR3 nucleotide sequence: TGTGCCAGCAGCGCCGCGGGGAGTCTGAAGAATACGCAGTATTTT.

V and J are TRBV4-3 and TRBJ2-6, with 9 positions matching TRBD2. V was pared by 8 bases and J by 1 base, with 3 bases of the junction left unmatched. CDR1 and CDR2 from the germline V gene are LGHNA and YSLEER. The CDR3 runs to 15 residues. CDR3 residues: CASQTSGSGANVLTF. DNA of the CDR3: TGCGCCAGCCAGACTAGCGGTTCTGGGGCCAACGTCCTGACTTTC.

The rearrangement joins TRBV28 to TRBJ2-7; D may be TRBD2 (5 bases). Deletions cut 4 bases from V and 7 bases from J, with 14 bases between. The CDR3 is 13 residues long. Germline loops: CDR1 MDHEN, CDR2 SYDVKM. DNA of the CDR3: TGTGCCAGCAGTTCTCAAGGGTCGGGGGAGCAGTACGTC. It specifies CASSSQGSGEQYV.

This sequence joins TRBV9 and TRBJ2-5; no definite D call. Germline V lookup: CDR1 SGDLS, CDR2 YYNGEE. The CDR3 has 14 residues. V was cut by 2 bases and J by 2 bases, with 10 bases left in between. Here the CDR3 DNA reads TGTGCCAGCAGCGTGGGGTGGGCGCAAGAGACCCAGTACTTC. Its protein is CASSVGWAQETQYF.

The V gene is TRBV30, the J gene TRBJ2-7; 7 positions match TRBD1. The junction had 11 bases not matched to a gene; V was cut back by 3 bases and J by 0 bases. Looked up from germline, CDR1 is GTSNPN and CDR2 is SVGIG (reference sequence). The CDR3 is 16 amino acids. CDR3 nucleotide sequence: TGTGCCTGGAGGGCCCAGGGGGTGCTCCTCTCCTACGAGCAGTACTTC. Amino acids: CAWRAQGVLLSYEQYF.

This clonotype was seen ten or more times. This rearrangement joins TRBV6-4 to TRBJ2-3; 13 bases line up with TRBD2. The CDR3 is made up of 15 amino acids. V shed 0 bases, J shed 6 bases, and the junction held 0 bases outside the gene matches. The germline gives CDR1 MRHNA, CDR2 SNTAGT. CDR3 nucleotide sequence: TGTGCCAGCAGTGACTCGACTAGCGGGGGGGATACGCAGTATTTT. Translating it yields CASSDSTSGGDTQYF.

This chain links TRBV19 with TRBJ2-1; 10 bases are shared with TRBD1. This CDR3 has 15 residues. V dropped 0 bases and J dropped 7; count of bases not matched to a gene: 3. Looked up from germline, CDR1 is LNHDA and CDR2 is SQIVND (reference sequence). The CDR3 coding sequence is TGTGCCAGTAGTATAGAGGACAGGGGGTGGAATGAGCAGTTCTTC. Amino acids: CASSIEDRGWNEQFF.

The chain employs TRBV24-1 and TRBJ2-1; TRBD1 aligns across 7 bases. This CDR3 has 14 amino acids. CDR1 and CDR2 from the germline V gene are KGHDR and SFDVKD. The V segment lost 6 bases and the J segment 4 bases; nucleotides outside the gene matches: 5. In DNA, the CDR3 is TGTGCCACCAGTACGGGACAGTTATACAATGAGCAGTTCTTC. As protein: CATSTGQLYNEQFF.

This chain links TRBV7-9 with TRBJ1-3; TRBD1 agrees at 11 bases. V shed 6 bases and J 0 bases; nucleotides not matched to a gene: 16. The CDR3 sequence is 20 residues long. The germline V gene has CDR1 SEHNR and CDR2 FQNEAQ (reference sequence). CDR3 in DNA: TGTGCCAGCAGGGAATCCGGGACAGGGGGACCAAGACCCTCTGGAAACACCATATATTTT. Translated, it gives CASRESGTGGPRPSGNTIYF.

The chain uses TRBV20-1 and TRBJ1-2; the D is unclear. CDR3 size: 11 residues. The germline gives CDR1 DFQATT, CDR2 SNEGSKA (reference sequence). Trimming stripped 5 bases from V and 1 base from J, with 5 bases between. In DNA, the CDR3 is TGCAGTGCTGGCTTTAACTATGGCTACACCTTC. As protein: CSAGFNYGYTF.

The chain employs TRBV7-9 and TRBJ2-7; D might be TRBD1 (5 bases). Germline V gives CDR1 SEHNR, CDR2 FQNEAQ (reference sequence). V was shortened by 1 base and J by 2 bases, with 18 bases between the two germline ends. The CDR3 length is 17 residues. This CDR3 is CASSLDSWGYAAYEQYV. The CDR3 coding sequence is TGTGCCAGCAGCTTAGATTCCTGGGGCTATGCGGCCTACGAGCAGTACGTC.

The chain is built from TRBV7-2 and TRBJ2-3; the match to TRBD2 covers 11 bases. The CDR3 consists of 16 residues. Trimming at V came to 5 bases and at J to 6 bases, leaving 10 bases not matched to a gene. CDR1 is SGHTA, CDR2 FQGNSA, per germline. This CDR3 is CASSTVAGGRVDTQYF. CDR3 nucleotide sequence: TGTGCCAGCAGCACTGTAGCGGGGGGGCGCGTCGATACGCAGTATTTT.

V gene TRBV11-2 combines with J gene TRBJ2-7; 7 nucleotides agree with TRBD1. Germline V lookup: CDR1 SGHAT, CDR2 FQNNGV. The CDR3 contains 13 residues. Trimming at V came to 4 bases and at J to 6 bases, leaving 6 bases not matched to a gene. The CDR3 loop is CASSYTTGPEQYF. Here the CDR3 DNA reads TGTGCCAGCAGCTACACGACAGGGCCCGAGCAGTACTTC.

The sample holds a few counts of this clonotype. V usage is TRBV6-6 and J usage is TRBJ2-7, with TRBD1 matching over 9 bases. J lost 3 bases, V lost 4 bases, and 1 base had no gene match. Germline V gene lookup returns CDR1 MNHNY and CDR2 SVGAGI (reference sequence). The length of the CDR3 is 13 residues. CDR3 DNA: TGTGCCAGCAGTTGGGACAGGGTCTACGAGCAGTACTTC. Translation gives CASSWDRVYEQYF.

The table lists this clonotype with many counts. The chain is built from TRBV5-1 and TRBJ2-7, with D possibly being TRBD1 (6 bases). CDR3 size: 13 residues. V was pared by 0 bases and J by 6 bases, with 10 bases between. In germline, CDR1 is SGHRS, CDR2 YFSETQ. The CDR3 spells CASSLDPTGEQYV. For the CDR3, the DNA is TGCGCCAGCAGCTTGGACCCGACAGGCGAGCAGTACGTC.

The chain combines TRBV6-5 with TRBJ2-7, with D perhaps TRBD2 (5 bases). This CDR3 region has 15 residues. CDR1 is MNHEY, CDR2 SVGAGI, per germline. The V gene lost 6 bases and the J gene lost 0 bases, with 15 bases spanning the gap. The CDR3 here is CASSQSSNPSYEQYV. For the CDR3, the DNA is TGTGCCAGCAGCCAGTCTAGCAACCCCTCCTACGAGCAGTACGTC.

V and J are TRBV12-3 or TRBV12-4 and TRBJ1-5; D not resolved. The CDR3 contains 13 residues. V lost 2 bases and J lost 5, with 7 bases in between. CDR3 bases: TGTGCCAGCAGTTTACGTCGCCATCAGCCCCAGCATTTT. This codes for CASSLRRHQPQHF.